These 15 T cell receptor beta chains were all obtained from the same sample, sequenced in a study of molecular identifiers for immune sequencing clone quantification. Via MiXCR, TCRdb re-called the PCR reads, giving one row per CDR3 protein. The repertoire has over 600,000 distinct CDR3 sequences, just under 20% of them found once; the top ten carry 0.85%. Sequenced sample: naive CD8+ T cells from blood, with Jurkat cell RNA spiked in. Documented subset: FACS-sorted CD8+CD4-CCR7+CD45RA+ naive T cells. Receptor source: a human donor in good health. Some libraries in this study had Jurkat cell RNA spiked in.

This clonotype was picked up a small number of times. The chain uses TRBV3-1 and TRBJ2-7, with 7 bases aligning to TRBD2. Germline CDR1 is LGHDT and CDR2 is YNNKEL (reference sequence). CDR3 length: 16 residues. The trim removed 4 bases at V and 3 bases at J, leaving 12 bases unmatched. CDR3 coding DNA: TGTGCCAGCAGCCGGGGGGGGGACTTCTATAACTACGAGCAGTACTTC. This codes for CASSRGGDFYNYEQYF.

Worth noting for this clonotype: A read error may be the cause here, since a much bigger clone is one base away. The DNA is omitted, as the CDR3 cannot be located on it reliably, and the CDR3 follows TCRdb's listing. The chain joins TRBV2 to TRBJ1-5; TRBD1, the table's D call, lacks a check against the DNA. The CDR3 spans 15 amino acids, including both terminal residues. Germline CDR1 and CDR2: SNHLY and FYNNEI. CDR3 loop: CASILGQGNNQPQHF.

This clonotype has ten or more counts. The chain is built from TRBV5-1 and TRBJ2-5; TRBD1 matches at 8 bases. Germline V gene sequence: CDR1 SGHRS, CDR2 YFSETQ. Trimming cost V 2 bases and J 4 bases; bases outside gene matches: 10. The CDR3 is 16 residues long. The CDR3 loop is CASSFGQGEPGETQYF. CDR3 nucleotide sequence: TGCGCCAGCAGCTTTGGACAGGGTGAACCCGGAGAGACCCAGTACTTC.

This clonotype showed up many times. The chain links TRBV7-9 to TRBJ2-7; TRBD1 might be the D (6 bases). Germline V gene data show CDR1 as SEHNR and CDR2 as FQNEAQ (reference sequence). The germline V and J ends were trimmed by 4 bases and 2 bases, with 12 bases remaining between them. The CDR3 covers 14 residues. CDR3 residues: CASSSTGPTYEQYF. DNA of the CDR3: TGTGCCAGCAGCTCGACAGGCCCGACCTACGAGCAGTACTTC.

On this clonotype: A much larger clone differs from this one at a single base, so this may be a read error. The chain joins TRBV7-9 to TRBJ2-5; D perhaps matches TRBD2 (5 bases). The CDR3 runs to 13 residues. Looked up from germline, CDR1 is SEHNR and CDR2 is FQNEAQ (reference sequence). The CDR3 loop is CASSPPVRETQHF. The CDR3 DNA reads TGTGCCAGCAGCCCCCCGGTGAGGGAGACCCAGCACTTC.

This clonotype was found many times. V gene TRBV7-2 combines with J gene TRBJ2-3; 12 nucleotides align to TRBD2. The V and J ends lost 1 base and 0 bases, in that order; junction bases with no gene match: 5. Germline loops: CDR1 SGHTA, CDR2 FQGNSA. CDR3 length: 18 residues. The CDR3 loop is CASSLELAGGTSTDTQYF. CDR3 DNA: TGTGCCAGCAGCTTAGAACTAGCGGGGGGAACTAGCACAGATACGCAGTATTTT.

The chain combines TRBV11-2 with TRBJ2-1, with D possibly matching TRBD2 (5 bases). Germline assignment: CDR1 SGHAT and CDR2 FQNNGV. The CDR3 consists of 16 residues. V lost 3 bases, J lost 5 bases, and 17 bases lay in between. Here the CDR3 reads CASSFPRLTYHNEQFF. CDR3 bases: TGTGCCAGCAGCTTTCCGCGACTAACGTACCACAATGAGCAGTTCTTC.

This clonotype has only a few counts. The genes are TRBV7-9 and TRBJ2-3; D possibly corresponds to TRBD2 (6 bases). The CDR3 is 19 residues long. V was clipped by 1 base and J by 4 bases, with 24 bases between them. Germline lookup yields CDR1 SEHNR and CDR2 FQNEAQ (reference sequence). The CDR3, as DNA: TGTGCCAGCAGCTTAGTGGGTAGCGGAGCTGGAGTCCCCCCAGATACGCAGTATTTT. Its translation: CASSLVGSGAGVPPDTQYF.

This clonotype was seen at least ten times. The gene calls are TRBV5-6 and TRBJ2-7; D possibly corresponds to TRBD1 (5 bases). The CDR3 is 14 residues long. CDR1 is SGHDT, CDR2 YYEEEE, per germline. The V end was cut by 0 bases, the J end by 4 bases, with 11 bases between. The CDR3 sequence: CASSLVTAVYEQYF. The CDR3 DNA is TGTGCCAGCAGCTTGGTGACAGCAGTATACGAGCAGTACTTC.

This clonotype was recorded many times. The rearrangement joins TRBV7-9 to TRBJ1-6, with a weak D call TRBD1 (5 bases). CDR1 and CDR2 from the germline V gene are SEHNR and FQNEAQ (reference sequence). This CDR3 has 14 residues. V was clipped by 5 bases and J by 9 bases, with 14 bases between them. The CDR3 coding sequence is TGTGCCAGCAGCCAGACGGGGCCTGGTTCACCCCTCCACTTT. It translates to CASSQTGPGSPLHF.

This clonotype has just a few counts. This chain links TRBV28 with TRBJ2-7; 10 nucleotides align to TRBD2. Per the germline V gene, CDR1 is MDHEN and CDR2 is SYDVKM. Losses at the gene ends were 2 bases for V and 3 bases for J; bases not matched to a gene: 4. The CDR3 loop spans 15 amino acids. The CDR3 loop is CASSLIAGGGYEQYF. The CDR3 coding sequence is TGTGCCAGCAGTTTAATAGCGGGAGGAGGCTACGAGCAGTACTTC.

There are many counts of this clonotype. The CDR3 DNA is TGTGCCTGGAGTTTTGGAGTGAACACTGAAGCTTTCTTT. The encoded protein is CAWSFGVNTEAFF. V is TRBV30 and J is TRBJ1-1; D call uncertain. The CDR3 runs 13 residues. Germline V CDR1 and CDR2: GTSNPN, SVGIG (reference sequence). V gave up 2 bases and J gave up 0 bases, with 7 bases separating them. The full variable domain, its missing parts supplied by reference TRBV30 and TRBJ1-1, is SQTIHQWPATLVQPVGSPLSLECTVEGTSNPNLYWYRQAAGRGLQLLFYSVGIGQISSEVPQNLSASRPQDRQFILSSKKLLLSDSGFYLCAWSFGVNTEAFFGQGTRLTVV.

Concerning this clonotype: A much larger clone sits a single nucleotide away, making a read error possible. The CDR3 does not end in the conserved phenylalanine or tryptophan, so this is likely a read error. V and J are TRBV13 and TRBJ1-1; D is ambiguous. Germline loops: CDR1 PRHDT, CDR2 FYEKMQ (reference sequence). The germline V and J ends were trimmed by 0 bases and 3 bases, with 8 bases remaining between them. CDR3 length: 14 residues. CDR3 protein: CASSLGQSYTEAFS. CDR3 nucleotide sequence: TGTGCCAGCAGCTTAGGACAGTCCTACACTGAAGCTTTCTCT.

This clonotype was seen only once. V gene TRBV7-9 combines with J gene TRBJ1-5; TRBD1 matches 8 bases. J was trimmed by 4 bases and V by 5 bases; bases with no gene match: 10. The CDR3 loop spans 16 amino acids. Germline V gene data show CDR1 as SEHNR and CDR2 as FQNEAQ (reference sequence). Here the CDR3 reads CASSEAGGLGNQPQHF. The CDR3 nucleotides are TGTGCCAGCAGCGAAGCAGGGGGCCTGGGAAATCAGCCCCAGCATTTT.

The chain carries TRBV19 and TRBJ1-5; D unresolved. The CDR3 loop spans 16 amino acids. The germline gives CDR1 LNHDA, CDR2 SQIVND (reference sequence). V lost 8 bases to trimming and J lost 2 bases, with 19 bases between them. The CDR3 is CASLARSSAGNQPQHF. CDR3 sequence (DNA): TGTGCCAGTTTGGCCAGGTCGTCAGCGGGCAATCAGCCCCAGCATTTT.